The 2 T cell receptor beta chains below all came from one sample that was sequenced in a study of graft-versus-host responses after intestinal transplantation. TCRdb's copy holds only in-frame clones and misses some; the assay was immunoSEQ multiplex PCR. The sample includes around 110,000 clones, roughly 90% of them seen just once. Their antigen targets remain unknown. The material was unstimulated CD4+ T cells sorted from spleen or lymph node cells, obtained before transplant. These receptor sequences come from a human donor who was the organ donor for an intestinal transplant.

The chain carries TRBV29-1 and TRBJ1-1; D gene uncertain. Trimming left V 7 bases short and J 1 base short, with 10 bases between. Germline lookup yields CDR1 SQVTM and CDR2 ANQGSEA. This CDR3 is 12 amino acids long. CDR3 loop: CSAWTENTEAFF. CDR3 sequence (DNA): TGCAGCGCATGGACGGAGAACACTGAAGCTTTCTTT.

The V call is TRBV6-1, the J call TRBJ2-2; 13 nucleotides match TRBD2. CDR1 and CDR2 (germline): MNHNS, SASEGT. V shed 8 bases, J shed 6 bases, and the junction held 3 bases outside the gene matches. There are 14 residues in the CDR3. CDR3 protein: CASGLAGAPGELFF. For the CDR3, the DNA is TGTGCCAGCGGACTAGCGGGGGCCCCCGGGGAGCTGTTTTTT.